The 13 T cell receptor beta chains presented below share a single source sample, sequenced in a study of blood T cell repertoires in COVID-19. TCRdb keeps only in-frame clones here, not all; method: immunoSEQ multiplex PCR. The sample includes around 400,000 clones, 75% to 90% of them seen just once. Input material: PBMCs or T cells enriched from blood (not recorded which). These receptors all stem from a woman aged 45-65 years who had recovered from COVID-19.

The chain joins TRBV2 to TRBJ1-2; D is unclear. The V and J ends lost 5 bases and 4 bases respectively, with 14 bases between them. The CDR3 consists of 14 residues. Germline V gene lookup returns CDR1 SNHLY and CDR2 FYNNEI. The CDR3: CASSTLEQTYGYTF. In nucleotides, the CDR3 is TGTGCCAGCAGTACCCTGGAACAGACCTATGGCTACACCTTC.

The table lists this clone with many counts. The J gene is TRBJ2-7, the V gene TRBV6-5, with TRBD1 matching 8 bases. CDR1 is MNHEY, CDR2 SVGAGI, per germline. V was clipped by 5 bases and J by 6 bases; unmatched bases: 9. CDR3 size: 14 residues. This CDR3 reads CASSRADRAGEQYF. Written as DNA, the CDR3 is TGTGCCAGCAGTAGGGCGGACAGGGCAGGCGAGCAGTACTTC.

This chain joins TRBV7-9 and TRBJ1-3, with D possibly TRBD1 on 5 matching bases. Germline V lookup: CDR1 SEHNR, CDR2 FQNEAQ (reference sequence). The CDR3 covers 16 residues. The ends were cut back, 1 base at V and 0 bases at J, with 10 bases in the middle. The CDR3 DNA is TGTGCCAGCAGCTTAGAAAAGGGGTACTCTGGAAACACCATATATTTT. Its protein product is CASSLEKGYSGNTIYF.

The chain links TRBV5-1 to TRBJ2-1, with 8 bases that match TRBD2. The CDR3 totals 15 residues. Germline CDR1 SGHRS, CDR2 YFSETQ. V shed 0 bases and J 3 bases; nucleotides not matched to a gene: 2. CDR3: CASSLESGSYNEQFF. In DNA, the CDR3 is TGCGCCAGCAGCTTGGAGAGCGGGAGCTACAATGAGCAGTTCTTC.

The V and J genes are TRBV3-1 (or the pseudogene TRBV3-2) and TRBJ1-2, with unresolved D. Trimming left V 4 bases short and J 4 bases short, with 10 bases between. Germline V gene lookup returns CDR1 LGHDT and CDR2 YNNKEL (reference sequence). CDR3 length equals 13 residues. CDR3 region: CASSPMETYGYTF. The CDR3 nucleotides are TGTGCCAGCAGCCCCATGGAGACCTATGGCTACACCTTC.

The chain recombines TRBV6-5 with TRBJ2-7; 8 bases align to TRBD2. Germline CDR1 is MNHEY and CDR2 is SVGAGI. Germline trimming cut 7 bases from V and 2 bases from J; bases unmatched to any gene: 10. The CDR3 runs to 15 residues. This CDR3 reads CASTQYTGGAYEQYF. The CDR3 DNA follows: TGTGCCAGCACCCAGTACACGGGAGGGGCCTACGAGCAGTACTTC.

The sample holds one count of this clone. The chain joins TRBV5-1 to TRBJ2-6; 11 nucleotides match TRBD1. With 2 bases clipped from V and 0 bases from J, the junction kept 10 bases outside the gene matches. This CDR3 region has 20 residues. CDR1 is SGHRS and CDR2 is YFSETQ in the germline V gene. The CDR3 reads CASSFTPKGQGDSGANVLTF. DNA for the CDR3: TGCGCCAGCAGCTTCACGCCAAAGGGACAGGGGGACTCTGGGGCCAACGTCCTGACTTTC. Full variable domain (outside the CDR3, taken from reference TRBV5-1 and TRBJ2-6): KAGVTQTPRYLIKTRGQQVTLSCSPISGHRSVSWYQQTPGQGLQFLFEYFSETQRNKGNFPGRFSGRQFSNSRSEMNVSTLELGDSALYLCASSFTPKGQGDSGANVLTFGAGSRLTVL.

J is TRBJ1-2 and V is TRBV5-4; TRBD1 might be the D (5 bases). Trimming cost V 0 bases and J 4 bases, with 16 bases left between them. The germline V gene encodes CDR1 SGHNT and CDR2 YYREEE (reference sequence). The CDR3 consists of 16 residues. CDR3 bases: TGTGCCAGCAGCTTGGGTCGGGGGGTTGAGGGCTATGGCTACACCTTC. This gives the protein CASSLGRGVEGYGYTF.

The chain is built from TRBV7-2 and TRBJ1-5; D might be TRBD1 (5 bases). There are 15 residues in the CDR3. Trimming pared 5 bases from V and 6 bases from J, leaving 17 bases between. Per germline, CDR1 SGHTA and CDR2 FQGNSA. This chain's CDR3 is CASSPGPSGGQPQHF. The CDR3 DNA sequence: TGTGCCAGCAGCCCGGGACCTTCGGGAGGTCAGCCCCAGCATTTT.

The V and J genes are TRBV5-1 and TRBJ2-7, with D maybe TRBD1 (6 bases). V was clipped by 0 bases and J by 5 bases, with 12 bases between them. From germline, CDR1 is SGHRS and CDR2 YFSETQ. This CDR3 is 14 amino acids long. The CDR3 sequence is CASSLGTAGDEQYF. DNA for the CDR3: TGCGCCAGCAGCTTGGGTACCGCAGGGGACGAGCAGTACTTC.

V and J are TRBV5-5 and TRBJ2-7; a possible D gene is TRBD2 (7 bases). Germline V CDR1 and CDR2: SGHKS, YYEKEE (reference sequence). The CDR3 totals 17 residues. The germline V and J ends were trimmed by 3 bases and 4 bases, with 23 bases remaining between them. CDR3 sequence (DNA): TGTGCCAGCAGCTCGGGAGAATGGGGGCGGGAGATGTACGAGCAGTACTTC. Translated: CASSSGEWGREMYEQYF.

V gene TRBV28 combines with J gene TRBJ2-1; D not certain. Trimming pared 4 bases from V and 0 bases from J, leaving 10 bases between. This CDR3 has 15 residues. Germline-derived CDR1 and CDR2 are MDHEN and SYDVKM. The CDR3: CASSWRVSSYNEQFF. The CDR3 DNA follows: TGTGCCAGCAGTTGGAGAGTGAGCTCCTACAATGAGCAGTTCTTC.

The V and J genes are TRBV6-2 or TRBV6-3 and TRBJ2-1, with TRBD2 identical over 13 bases. Germline CDR1 is MNHEY and CDR2 is SVGEGT. This CDR3 region has 20 residues. Germline trimming cut 6 bases from V and 0 bases from J; bases unmatched to any gene: 14. This CDR3 reads CASSRTPGTSGILSYNEQFF. The CDR3, as DNA: TGTGCCAGCAGCCGCACCCCCGGGACTAGCGGGATCCTCTCCTACAATGAGCAGTTCTTC.